This T cell receptor (beta chain) was recovered during a study of CD8+ T cells in alopecia areata. Comment on this clone: The target antigen is unknown. The gene symbols are mouse symbols. The observed sequence ends 4 residues before the CDR3 terminus, with the missing tail filled in from the germline J gene.

Regarding the study as a whole: Affected scalp, especially in alopecia totalis/universalis, had a higher clonality than normal scalp did.

The study sorted pooled cutaneous lymph node cells by CD4, CD8alpha, NKG2D, NKG2ACE and other markers. RNA was isolated and reverse transcribed to cDNA, the sequencing template. The method was immunoSEQ multiplex PCR; TCRdb's version includes in-frame clones alone and lacks a portion of them. In total the sample includes approximately 280,000 clones, none of them seen once. The germline V gene encodes CDR1 MNHDT and CDR2 YYDKIL. The junction had 4 bases not matched to a gene; V was cut back by 6 bases and J by 0 bases. The CDR3 has 15 residues. Source material: CD4+ T cells sorted from a lymph node. The J gene is TRBJ2-2, the V gene TRBV17; 7 bases agree with TRBD1. This clonotype was obtained from a C3H/HeJ mouse with alopecia areata. MHC haplotype here: H2-k. This chain's CDR3 is CASSYRGANTGQLYF. The CDR3 DNA, read in part, is TGTGCTAGCAGCTACAGGGGTGCAAACACCGGG.